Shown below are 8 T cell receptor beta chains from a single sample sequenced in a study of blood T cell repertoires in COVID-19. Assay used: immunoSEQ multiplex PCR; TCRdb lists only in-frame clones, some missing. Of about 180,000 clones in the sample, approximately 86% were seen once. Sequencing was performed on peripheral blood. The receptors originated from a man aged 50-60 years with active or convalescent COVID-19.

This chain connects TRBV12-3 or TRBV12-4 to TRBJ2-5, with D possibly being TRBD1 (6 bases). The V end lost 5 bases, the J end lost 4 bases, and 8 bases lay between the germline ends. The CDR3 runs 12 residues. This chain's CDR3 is CASSTGSETQYF. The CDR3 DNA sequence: TGTGCCAGCAGTACAGGGTCAGAGACCCAGTACTTC.

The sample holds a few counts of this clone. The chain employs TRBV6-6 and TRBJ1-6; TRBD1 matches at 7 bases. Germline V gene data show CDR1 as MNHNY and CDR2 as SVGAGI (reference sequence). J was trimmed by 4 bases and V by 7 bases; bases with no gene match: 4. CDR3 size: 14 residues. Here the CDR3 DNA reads TGTGCCAGCAAGACGGGACAGTATAATTCACCCCTCCACTTT. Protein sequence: CASKTGQYNSPLHF.

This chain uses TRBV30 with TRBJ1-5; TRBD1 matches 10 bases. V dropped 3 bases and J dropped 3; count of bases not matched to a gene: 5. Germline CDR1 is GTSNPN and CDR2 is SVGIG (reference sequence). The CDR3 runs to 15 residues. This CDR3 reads CAWSRQGAFNQPQHF. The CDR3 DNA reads TGTGCCTGGAGCAGACAGGGGGCCTTCAATCAGCCCCAGCATTTT. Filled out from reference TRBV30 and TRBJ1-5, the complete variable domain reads SQTIHQWPATLVQPVGSPLSLECTVEGTSNPNLYWYRQAAGRGLQLLFYSVGIGQISSEVPQNLSASRPQDRQFILSSKKLLLSDSGFYLCAWSRQGAFNQPQHFGDGTRLSIL.

The CDR3 DNA reads TGTGCCAGCAGCGAGAAGGCTAGCAACCTGAATGAGCAGTTCTTC. This sequence encodes CASSEKASNLNEQFF. V is TRBV9 and J is TRBJ2-1; the D gene is possibly TRBD2 (5 bases). Germline values: CDR1 SGDLS, CDR2 YYNGEE. Trimming took 3 bases from V and 7 from J, leaving 17 bases between them. The CDR3 covers 15 residues.

The CDR3 is CATRGRNTGELFF. The DNA of the CDR3 is TGTGCCACCAGGGGCAGGAACACCGGGGAGCTGTTTTTT. J is TRBJ2-2 and V is TRBV24-1; no reliable D call. The V end was cut by 7 bases, the J end by 1 base, with 6 bases between. Germline loops: CDR1 KGHDR, CDR2 SFDVKD. The CDR3 length is 13 residues.

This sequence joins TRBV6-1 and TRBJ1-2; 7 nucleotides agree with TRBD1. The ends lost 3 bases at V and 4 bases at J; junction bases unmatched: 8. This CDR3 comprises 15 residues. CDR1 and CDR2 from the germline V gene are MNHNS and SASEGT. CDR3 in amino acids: CASSDPGQTIYGYTF. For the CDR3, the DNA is TGTGCCAGCAGTGACCCGGGACAGACGATCTATGGCTACACCTTC.

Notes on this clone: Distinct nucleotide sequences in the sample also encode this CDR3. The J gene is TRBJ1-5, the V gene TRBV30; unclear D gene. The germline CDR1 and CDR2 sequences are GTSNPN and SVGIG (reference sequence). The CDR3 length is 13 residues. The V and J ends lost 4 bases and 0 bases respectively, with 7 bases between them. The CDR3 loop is CAWNRYSNQPQHF. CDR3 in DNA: TGTGCCTGGAACAGATATAGCAATCAGCCCCAGCATTTT. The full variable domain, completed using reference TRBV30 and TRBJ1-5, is SQTIHQWPATLVQPVGSPLSLECTVEGTSNPNLYWYRQAAGRGLQLLFYSVGIGQISSEVPQNLSASRPQDRQFILSSKKLLLSDSGFYLCAWNRYSNQPQHFGDGTRLSIL.

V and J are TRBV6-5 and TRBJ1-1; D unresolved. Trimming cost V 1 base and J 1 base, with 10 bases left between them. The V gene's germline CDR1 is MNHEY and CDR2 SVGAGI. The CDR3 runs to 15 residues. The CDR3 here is CASSYYRVRNTEAFF. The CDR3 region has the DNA TGTGCCAGCAGTTACTATCGGGTCCGGAACACTGAAGCTTTCTTT.